Listed below are T cell receptor beta chains from one sample, sequenced in a study of beta chain features in type 1 diabetes. Here immunoSEQ multiplex PCR was the method, and the copy in TCRdb shows in-frame clones only, minus some. The sample includes 600,000 to 650,000 clones, 15% to 17% seen only once; the top ten take about 0.097%. Sequenced: naive CD4+ T cells from blood. The origin of the receptors is a young man in good health. The CDR3 runs from the conserved cysteine through the conserved F or W. The D gene is left open where the match is weak. Clone size is not always given. Where it is, it says once, few, many or a class for expanded clones.

size,length,V,D,J,DNA,CDR3
-,16,TRBV2,TRBD2,TRBJ2-7,TGTGCCAGCAGTGAAGCGAGGGGGACTAGCGGCGACGAGCAGTACTTC,CASSEARGTSGDEQYF
-,15,TRBV4-2,-,TRBJ1-6,TGTGCCAGCAGCCAAGATGCCGGCGCGAATTCACCCCTCCACTTT,CASSQDAGANSPLHF
few,15,TRBV7-2,TRBD1,TRBJ2-7,TGTGCCAGCAGCTTAGCGAACAGGGGCGCGTGGGAGCAGTACTTC,CASSLANRGAWEQYF
few,16,TRBV10-3,TRBD2,TRBJ2-5,TGTGCCATCAGTGAGTTTGGGACTAGCGGCCAAGAGACCCAGTACTTC,CAISEFGTSGQETQYF
-,14,TRBV7-8,TRBD1,TRBJ2-3,TGTGCCAGCAGCGCTCAGGGGGCAACAGATACGCAGTATTTT,CASSAQGATDTQYF
few,15,TRBV5-4,TRBD2,TRBJ2-3,TGTGCCAGCAGCCGTAGCGGGAGTAGGGCAGATACGCAGTATTTT,CASSRSGSRADTQYF
few,19,TRBV5-6,-,TRBJ1-2,TGTGCCAGCAGCCTTACACCCTTTCGGGCCGCCATAGACTCATATGGCTACACCTTC,CASSLTPFRAAIDSYGYTF
-,13,TRBV7-3,-,TRBJ2-5,TGTGCCAGCAGCGCGGGATCTCAGGAGACCCAGTACTTC,CASSAGSQETQYF
few,14,TRBV28,-,TRBJ2-7,TGTGCCAGCAGTTCGTCGACTAGGAGATACGAGCAGTACTTC,CASSSSTRRYEQYF
few,14,TRBV18,-,TRBJ2-3,TGTGCCAGCTCACCACGTCGTGACACAGATACGCAGTATTTT,CASSPRRDTDTQYF
few,14,TRBV2,-,TRBJ1-2,TGTGCCAGCAGTGAAGTCAGGAAGCTCTATGGCTACACCTTC,CASSEVRKLYGYTF
-,17,TRBV4-1,TRBD2,TRBJ2-7,TGCGCCAGCAGCCCGGGACTAGCGGGATCACAATCCTACGAGCAGTACTTC,CASSPGLAGSQSYEQYF
few,12,TRBV7-9,TRBD1,TRBJ2-5,TGTGCCATTACAGGGGTTGGTGAGACCCAGTACTTC,CAITGVGETQYF
many,16,TRBV14,TRBD2,TRBJ2-1,TGTGCCAGCAGCCTTAGCGGGGGAGGCTCCTACAATGAGCAGTTCTTC,CASSLSGGGSYNEQFF
-,13,TRBV7-9,-,TRBJ1-6,TGTGCCAGCAGCTTAGGGAACAATTCACCCCTCCACTTT,CASSLGNNSPLHF
-,13,TRBV9,-,TRBJ1-1,TGTGCCAGCAGCCTGGGGCGTGACACTGAAGCTTTCTTT,CASSLGRDTEAFF
-,18,TRBV28,-,TRBJ1-1,TGTGCCAGCAGTTCCCAGGGCAGGGCCCCTGGGCGTGGGGCTGAAGCTTTCTTT,CASSSQGRAPGRGAEAFF
-,14,TRBV29-1,-,TRBJ1-2,TGCAGCGCCGGCGGCTTGGGCTATTCGTATGGCTACACCTTC,CSAGGLGYSYGYTF
few,14,TRBV6-5,-,TRBJ2-7,TGTGCCAGCAGTTACTCCGGTCTAAAGGGCGAGCAGTACTTC,CASSYSGLKGEQYF
-,13,TRBV27,-,TRBJ1-6,TGTGCCAGCAGCCTAATGCATAATTCACCCCTCCACTTT,CASSLMHNSPLHF
few,15,TRBV2,TRBD2,TRBJ2-5,TGTGCCAGCAGACGGACTAGCGCATACCAAGAGACCCAGTACTTC,CASRRTSAYQETQYF
-,14,TRBV5-1,-,TRBJ2-7,TGCGCCAGCAGCTTGCTGTCCACCCGCTACGAGCAGTACTTC,CASSLLSTRYEQYF
-,13,TRBV6-6,-,TRBJ2-7,TGTGCCAGCAGTTTACAGAGACACTACGAGCAGTACTTC,CASSLQRHYEQYF
few,14,TRBV9,-,TRBJ2-5,TGTGCCAGCAGCCCCCGGAAGGCCCGAGAGACCCAGTACTTC,CASSPRKARETQYF
-,14,TRBV4-3,-,TRBJ1-2,TGCGCCAGCAGCCAAGTTTGGGAGGGGCATGGCTACACCTTC,CASSQVWEGHGYTF
-,15,TRBV5-1,TRBD1,TRBJ2-7,TGCGCCAGCAGTCCCTCCGGGACAGGTCGCTACGAGCAGTACTTC,CASSPSGTGRYEQYF
-,14,TRBV19,-,TRBJ1-5,TGTGCCAGTAGATCCAGAGCCAGCAATCAGCCCCAGCATTTT,CASRSRASNQPQHF
-,11,TRBV29-1,-,TRBJ2-7,TGCAGCGCCTCCTGGTCCTACGAGCAGTACTTC,CSASWSYEQYF
-,14,TRBV4-1,TRBD1,TRBJ2-7,TGCGCCAGCAGCTCCCGGGACAGGGACTACGAGCAGTACTTC,CASSSRDRDYEQYF
-,11,TRBV28,-,TRBJ1-1,TGTGCCAGCAGTTTGAGGCAGAGAGCTTTCTTT,CASSLRQRAFF
-,14,TRBV27,-,TRBJ1-3,TGTGCCAGCAGTCCCCTGAGCTCTGGAAACACCATATATTTT,CASSPLSSGNTIYF
few,15,TRBV5-4,TRBD1,TRBJ2-5,TGTGCCAGCAGCTCGTTTAGGACAGGGGAAGAGACCCAGTACTTC,CASSSFRTGEETQYF
-,14,TRBV7-2,TRBD1,TRBJ1-5,TGTGCCAGCAGTTCCGGGACAGGGAATCAGCCCCAGCATTTT,CASSSGTGNQPQHF
-,13,TRBV23-1,-,TRBJ2-7,TGCGCCAGCAATCCACCCCTATCCTACGAGCAGTACTTC,CASNPPLSYEQYF
-,16,TRBV28,TRBD1,TRBJ2-1,TGTGCCAGCAGTTTATCTTTTGGGACAGGGGTCAATGAGCAGTTCTTC,CASSLSFGTGVNEQFF
many,14,TRBV6-1,-,TRBJ1-4,TGTGCCAGCAGCCTCCCGGGGACTAATGAAAAACTGTTTTTT,CASSLPGTNEKLFF
-,15,TRBV23-1,-,TRBJ2-2,TGCGCCAGCAGTCAATGGCAGGGCTCCACCGGGGAGCTGTTTTTT,CASSQWQGSTGELFF
few,14,TRBV30,TRBD1,TRBJ2-7,TGTGCCTGGAACCCCCGGACAGGACTCTACGAGCAGTACTTC,CAWNPRTGLYEQYF
few,15,TRBV5-1,TRBD1,TRBJ1-1,TGCGCCAGCAGCCCCGGACAGGGGGCGAACACTGAAGCTTTCTTT,CASSPGQGANTEAFF
-,15,TRBV10-3,-,TRBJ1-1,TGTGCCATCATAAAGGAATGGGTAGGAGGTACTGAAGCTTTCTTT,CAIIKEWVGGTEAFF
-,14,TRBV9,-,TRBJ1-2,TGTGCCAGCAGCGTAACGACAGCCAGTTATGGCTACACCTTC,CASSVTTASYGYTF
few,17,TRBV14,-,TRBJ2-7,TGTGCCAGCAGCCAAGGACGGTGGCAGGTGGCCTCCTACGAGCAGTACTTC,CASSQGRWQVASYEQYF
few,13,TRBV27,TRBD1,TRBJ2-1,TGTGCCAGCACTAGACAGGGCGGAAATGAGCAGTTCTTC,CASTRQGGNEQFF
-,14,TRBV28,TRBD1,TRBJ2-1,TGTGCCAGCAGCCCGGGACAGGGTACCCATGAGCAGTTCTTC,CASSPGQGTHEQFF
few,14,TRBV7-2,-,TRBJ2-3,TGTGCCAGCAGCTCCCCGGGGAGCACAGATACGCAGTATTTT,CASSSPGSTDTQYF
-,17,TRBV7-2,-,TRBJ2-1,TGTGCCAGCAGCACAGGGCCGGGGGGACAGAGACAAAATGAGCAGTTCTTC,CASSTGPGGQRQNEQFF
few,14,TRBV29-1,TRBD2,TRBJ2-1,TGCAGCGTTGAAGGCCGGCGGGGGGGCAATGAGCAGTTCTTC,CSVEGRRGGNEQFF
few,13,TRBV29-1,-,TRBJ2-3,TGCAGCGTGGGGGGGCGATTAACAGATACGCAGTATTTT,CSVGGRLTDTQYF
-,14,TRBV15,-,TRBJ2-7,TGTGCCACCGGTGTACACGGACGATCAGGCGAGCAGTACTTC,CATGVHGRSGEQYF